This T cell receptor (beta chain) was profiled in a study of a mutant IDH1 vaccine in newly diagnosed glioma. Time point defined: baseline, week 1 (first vaccination visit). Regarding treatment: pre-vaccination baseline after standard-of-care therapy. Donors had new WHO grade 3 or 4 IDH1-mutant, ATRX-lost astrocytomas. Method: immunoSEQ multiplex PCR; TCRdb's copy keeps in-frame clones and lacks some. Of approximately 36,000 clones in the sample, 80% to 95% were seen once. CDR1 is SEHNR and CDR2 is FQNEAQ in the germline V gene (reference sequence). V shed 8 bases, J shed 3 bases, and the junction held 2 bases outside the gene matches. The CDR3 extends over 12 amino acids.

The V and J genes are TRBV7-9 and TRBJ1-2, with 8 positions matching TRBD1. The starting material was PBMCs, obtained from a glioma patient treated with radiotherapy, temozolomide or both. The clonotype was recovered from a man in his late teens or twenties with glioma. The CDR3 DNA is TGTGCCAGCGGACAGGGAGACTATGGCTACACCTTC. This sequence encodes CASGQGDYGYTF.